The text below deals with one T cell receptor (beta chain). Using immunoSEQ multiplex PCR, the repertoire was profiled, and TCRdb retains in-frame clones only, with some absent. The repertoire has about 42,000 clones, 75% to 90% of them found once; the top ten carry less than 55%. The sample belongs to a study of control samples from healthy donors and cancer patients. The CDR3 contains 17 residues. CDR1 and CDR2 from the germline V gene are LGHDT and YNNKEL (reference sequence). V shed 2 bases, J shed 7 bases, and the junction held 10 bases outside the gene matches. This sequence was found in a man aged 55-75 years in good health. The chain joins TRBV3-1 (or the pseudogene TRBV3-2) to TRBJ2-1; 11 bases align to TRBD2. The specimen was blood. Here the CDR3 DNA reads TGTGCCAGCAGCCAATATTCCGGGACTAGCGGAGCTAATGAGCAGTTCTTC. Translating gives CASSQYSGTSGANEQFF.